This TCR beta chain emerged from a study of neoadjuvant anti-PD-1 for oral cavity cancer. In the study overall: Patients without progression received a fourth nivolumab dose around day 43, then surgical resection on days 50-56. Regarding the study as a whole: With a few patients per group, TCR findings need larger cohorts. Higher pretreatment Treg/Th17 ratios tracked higher pretreatment blood clonality.

This clone was observed a handful of times. Antigen specificity is unknown. Patients had newly diagnosed, untreated stage II-IVA oral cavity squamous cell carcinoma. V was pared by 5 bases and J by 3 bases, with 18 bases of the junction left unmatched. The germline V gene encodes CDR1 SGHAT and CDR2 FQNNGV. This CDR3 contains 18 residues. TCRdb's table, derived via immunoSEQ multiplex PCR, lists solely in-frame clones and lacks some. Of about 6,900 clones listed, around 75% are singletons. The TCR comes from a person aged 40-85 years with oral cavity squamous cell carcinoma. The chain recombines TRBV11-2 with TRBJ1-2; 7 bases match TRBD1. Material: PBMCs, obtained before nivolumab (anti-PD-1) treatment. The CDR3 spells CASSPRVDRRGQDYGYTF. For the CDR3, the DNA is TGTGCCAGCAGCCCCCGCGTCGATAGGAGGGGGCAGGACTATGGCTACACCTTC.